Each of the 25 T cell receptor beta chains below was sequenced from the same sample in a study of T cells expressing NK-cell markers. With the 5' RACE reads reprocessed, TCRdb shows one record per CDR3 protein and no DNA. The sample totals about 450,000 distinct CDR3 sequences; its top ten clones hold roughly 8%. What was sequenced was blood T cells: a sorted CD56 or NKG2C T cell subset, CD4+ or CD8+ T cells, or bulk PBMC T cells (not recorded which). Source of these receptors: a woman aged 18 to 75 in good health.

The chain joins TRBV6-5 to TRBJ1-2. Germline CDR1 reads MNHEY; CDR2 reads SVGAGI. This CDR3 spans 13 amino acids. The CDR3 reads CASSYSFGNGYTF.

This chain uses TRBV27 with TRBJ2-1; TCRdb's D gene call, TRBD2, goes unchecked for lack of DNA. Germline assignment: CDR1 MNHEY and CDR2 SMNVEV (reference sequence). The length of the CDR3 is 13 residues. The chain's CDR3 is CASSFWEDNEQFF.

This chain links TRBV7-2 with TRBJ2-6; the D call of TRBD1 rests on TCRdb alone, since no DNA is present to check it. CDR3 length equals 17 residues. Germline loops: CDR1 SGHTA, CDR2 FQGNSA. The CDR3 spells CASSPRRKISGANVLTF.

The chain is built from TRBV5-6 and TRBJ1-5; TCRdb reports TRBD1, a call that lacks DNA to check it against. The CDR3 covers 16 residues. Per the germline V gene, CDR1 is SGHDT and CDR2 is YYEEEE. The CDR3 here is CASSLYGEGDVQPQHF.

The rearrangement uses TRBV12-3 or TRBV12-4 and TRBJ1-1; TCRdb names TRBD1, which stays unverified in the absence of DNA. The CDR3 is 15 residues long. The CDR3 sequence: CASSLTGQGGTEAFF.

The J gene is TRBJ1-5, the V gene TRBV12-3 or TRBV12-4. This CDR3 contains 14 residues. The CDR3 region is CASSSVRRDQPQHF.

The rearrangement uses TRBV4-3 and TRBJ2-1; TCRdb names TRBD1, which stays unverified in the absence of DNA. The germline gives CDR1 LGHNA, CDR2 YSLEER. The CDR3 has 13 residues. This CDR3 is CASSQGQPNEQFF.

The chain is built from TRBV7-2 and TRBJ2-2. There are 15 residues in the CDR3. Per germline, CDR1 SGHTA and CDR2 FQGNSA. This CDR3 is CASSLLAGSTGELFF.

CDR3 amino acids: CASSLGGKGGNEQFF. The chain is built from TRBV27 and TRBJ2-1; with no DNA, the TCRdb D assignment of TRBD2 cannot be verified. Per germline, CDR1 MNHEY and CDR2 SMNVEV (reference sequence). The CDR3 loop spans 15 amino acids.

The chain joins TRBV5-1 to TRBJ2-3; TCRdb picks TRBD1, but there is no DNA to check that call. Germline assignment: CDR1 SGHRS and CDR2 YFSETQ. CDR3 length: 16 residues. Here the CDR3 reads CASSSGQPGGTDTQYF.

The gene calls are TRBV7-2 and TRBJ1-1; TCRdb returns TRBD1, unconfirmable since there is no DNA. Germline values: CDR1 SGHTA, CDR2 FQGNSA. This CDR3 contains 14 residues. CDR3: CASSGATGDTEAFF.

The chain recombines TRBV20-1 with TRBJ2-3; TCRdb reports TRBD2, a call that lacks DNA to check it against. The germline V gene encodes CDR1 DFQATT and CDR2 SNEGSKA (reference sequence). The CDR3 contains 13 residues. This CDR3 reads CSAKVGAADTQYF.

The rearrangement links TRBV20-1 to TRBJ2-5; the D call from TCRdb, TRBD1, cannot be confirmed without DNA. The CDR3 totals 13 residues. Germline-derived CDR1 and CDR2 are DFQATT and SNEGSKA (reference sequence). Here the CDR3 reads CSAVQGAQETQYF.

The chain has TRBV4-2 and TRBJ2-1; TCRdb's D call of TRBD2 is untestable without DNA. Germline V gene sequence: CDR1 LGHNA, CDR2 YNFKEQ. CDR3 length: 17 residues. The CDR3 spells CASSHRLGGGSYNEQFF.

This sequence joins TRBV12-3 or TRBV12-4 and TRBJ1-5. This CDR3 is 13 amino acids long. The CDR3 sequence: CASSGFSNQPQHF.

The chain recombines TRBV12-3 or TRBV12-4 with TRBJ1-1; TCRdb outputs TRBD1, but without DNA this stays unchecked. The length of the CDR3 is 16 residues. This CDR3 reads CASSLPLARDGIEAFF.

The gene calls are TRBV5-1 and TRBJ2-1; without DNA, the TCRdb call of TRBD2 cannot be checked. Germline CDR1 and CDR2: SGHRS and YFSETQ. The CDR3 spans 13 residues. The chain's CDR3 is CASRLAGDNEQFF.

The V and J genes are TRBV5-6 and TRBJ2-2. The CDR3 contains 15 residues. CDR1 SGHDT and CDR2 YYEEEE come from the germline V gene. The CDR3 sequence: CASSLAGSNTGELFF.

The chain combines TRBV6-4 with TRBJ1-2; absent DNA, TCRdb's TRBD1 call cannot be checked. CDR3 length equals 14 residues. Germline values: CDR1 MRHNA, CDR2 SNTAGT. The CDR3 spells CASSPDRVNYGYTF.

The chain is built from TRBV6-5 and TRBJ2-5; TCRdb lists TRBD2, though no DNA is available to test this call. CDR1 and CDR2 (germline): MNHEY, SVGAGI. The CDR3 sequence is 18 residues long. The CDR3 region is CASSYRPPSGENQETQYF.

The chain combines TRBV14 with TRBJ2-5; TCRdb outputs TRBD1, but without DNA this stays unchecked. The length of the CDR3 is 15 residues. CDR1 and CDR2 from the germline V gene are SGHDN and FVKESK. CDR3 protein: CASSQEGVRRETQYF.

V usage is TRBV10-3 and J usage is TRBJ2-3; TCRdb proposes TRBD2, but this gene call is untestable without DNA. The CDR3 runs to 14 residues. Germline V gives CDR1 ENHRY, CDR2 SYGVKD. CDR3 sequence: CAISGPREFDTQYF.

The chain employs TRBV12-3 or TRBV12-4 and TRBJ2-3; TCRdb's D gene call, TRBD1, goes unchecked for lack of DNA. The CDR3 extends over 17 amino acids. This CDR3 reads CASSFSGTVLSTDTQYF.

V usage is TRBV19 and J usage is TRBJ2-2. Germline V CDR1 and CDR2: LNHDA, SQIVND (reference sequence). The length of the CDR3 is 12 residues. CDR3 residues: CASSIGPGELFF.

The gene calls are TRBV5-1 and TRBJ1-4. CDR1 is SGHRS and CDR2 is YFSETQ in the germline V gene. This CDR3 spans 18 amino acids. CDR3 region: CASSLNGRGGGPNEKLFF.